The 5 T cell receptor beta chains in this list originate from one sample, sequenced in a study of identical twins. TCRdb reanalysed the 5' RACE reads using MiXCR and keeps one entry per CDR3 protein. The sample lists more than 400,000 distinct CDR3 sequences, roughly 15% occurring once. The same data also went into a second study, on yellow fever vaccine responses in identical twins.

Specimen: CD4+ T cells sorted from blood. Receptor source: a woman younger than 35 in good health.

The chain has TRBV6-6 and TRBJ2-2; TRBD2 matches at 7 bases. J gave up 1 base and V 10 bases, and 3 bases lay outside the gene matches. The V gene's germline CDR1 is MNHNY and CDR2 SVGAGI (reference sequence). CDR3 size: 13 residues. CDR3 in amino acids: CATERGNTGELFF. CDR3 sequence (DNA): TGTGCCACCGAGCGGGGGAACACCGGGGAGCTGTTTTTT.

This clonotype has just a few counts. This chain connects TRBV5-1 to TRBJ2-5; 8 nucleotides line up with TRBD2. Looked up from germline, CDR1 is SGHRS and CDR2 is YFSETQ. V dropped 0 bases and J dropped 3; count of bases not matched to a gene: 10. CDR3 length: 17 amino acids. The CDR3: CASSLVLSGGPEETQYF. The CDR3 DNA is TGCGCCAGCAGCTTGGTGTTGTCGGGAGGGCCTGAAGAGACCCAGTACTTC. The full variable domain, completed using reference TRBV5-1 and TRBJ2-5, is KAGVTQTPRYLIKTRGQQVTLSCSPISGHRSVSWYQQTPGQGLQFLFEYFSETQRNKGNFPGRFSGRQFSNSRSEMNVSTLELGDSALYLCASSLVLSGGPEETQYFGPGTRLLVL.

This clonotype showed up just a few times. The J gene is TRBJ2-5, the V gene TRBV6-5; no definite D call. The V gene lost 3 bases and the J gene lost 1 base, with 9 bases spanning the gap. CDR1 is MNHEY and CDR2 is SVGAGI in the germline V gene. The CDR3 length is 14 residues. As DNA, the CDR3 is TGTGCCAGCAGTTATTTGCGGACCCAAGAGACCCAGTACTTC. Its protein is CASSYLRTQETQYF.

In its sample, this clonotype was seen many times. The chain has TRBV12-3 or TRBV12-4 and TRBJ2-2; D is perhaps TRBD1 (5 bases). V lost 6 bases and J lost 0, with 11 bases in between. The CDR3 loop spans 15 amino acids. The CDR3 DNA follows: TGTGCCAGCAGACAGGACGGCGCGAACACCGGGGAGCTGTTTTTT. Protein: CASRQDGANTGELFF.

The chain joins TRBV6-2 or TRBV6-3 to TRBJ1-2; D is unresolved. The length of the CDR3 is 11 residues. The germline V gene has CDR1 MNHEY and CDR2 SVGEGT. The CDR3 DNA follows: TGTGCTACATCGTTTAACTATGGCTACACCTTC. As protein: CATSFNYGYTF.